Each of the 30 T cell receptor beta chains below was sequenced from the same sample in a study of blood T cell repertoires in COVID-19. Only in-frame clones appear in the TCRdb table, and some are missing; sequencing was by immunoSEQ multiplex PCR. The sample yields 55,000 to 65,000 clones, approximately 84% seen once. Sequencing input: peripheral blood. These receptors originate from a man older than 75 in a cohort sampled during active COVID-19.

The CDR3 spells CASTPGDRAYEQYF. The CDR3 nucleotides are TGTGCCAGTACCCCCGGGGACAGAGCCTACGAGCAGTACTTC. V and J are TRBV19 and TRBJ2-7, with 7 bases matching TRBD1. Unmatched junction bases numbered 8, after V lost 7 bases and J lost 2 bases. Germline V gene lookup returns CDR1 LNHDA and CDR2 SQIVND (reference sequence). This CDR3 is built from 14 residues. Complete variable domain (other parts from reference TRBV19 and TRBJ2-7): DGGITQSPKYLFRKEGQNVTLSCEQNLNHDAMYWYRQDPGQGLRLIYYSQIVNDFQKGDIAEGYSVSREKKESFPLTVTSAQKNPTAFYLCASTPGDRAYEQYFGPGTRLTVT.

This sequence joins TRBV5-1 and TRBJ1-1; 7 bases match TRBD1. Germline V gene lookup returns CDR1 SGHRS and CDR2 YFSETQ. J was trimmed by 0 bases and V by 5 bases; bases with no gene match: 7. This CDR3 region has 15 residues. For the CDR3, the DNA is TGCGCCAGCAGTACCGGGACAGCTATGAACACTGAAGCTTTCTTT. Its protein is CASSTGTAMNTEAFF.

The chain is built from TRBV7-8 and TRBJ2-2; 11 bases match TRBD2. The CDR3 covers 16 residues. V shed 4 bases, J shed 7 bases, and the junction held 8 bases outside the gene matches. Germline assignment: CDR1 SGHVS and CDR2 FQNEAQ. The CDR3 DNA follows: TGTGCCAGCAGCTGGAGTAGCGGGAGGGCCCACGGGGAGCTGTTTTTT. Protein sequence: CASSWSSGRAHGELFF. The full variable domain, in which reference TRBV7-8 and TRBJ2-2 provide the parts outside the CDR3, is GAGVSQSPRYKVAKRGQDVALRCDPISGHVSLFWYQQALGQGPEFLTYFQNEAQLDKSGLPSDRFFAERPEGSVSTLKIQRTQQEDSAVYLCASSWSSGRAHGELFFGEGSRLTVL.

This clone is a singleton in its sample. The chain carries TRBV5-6 and TRBJ1-1; D not certain. V lost 2 bases, J lost 7 bases, and 21 bases lay in between. The germline CDR1 and CDR2 sequences are SGHDT and YYEEEE. The CDR3 extends over 16 amino acids. CDR3 nucleotide sequence: TGTGCCAGCAGCTTAGGGAGAACGGAGCTTGATCATGAAGCTTTCTTT. Amino acid sequence: CASSLGRTELDHEAFF.

This CDR3 reads CASSTRDSPYEQYF. CDR3 sequence (DNA): TGTGCCAGTAGTACTCGGGACAGCCCCTACGAGCAGTACTTC. V is TRBV19 and J is TRBJ2-7; 7 bases agree with TRBD1. The germline gives CDR1 LNHDA, CDR2 SQIVND (reference sequence). The CDR3 has 14 residues. Trimming cost V 4 bases and J 2 bases; bases outside gene matches: 5. Drawing the rest from reference TRBV19 and TRBJ2-7, the complete variable domain is DGGITQSPKYLFRKEGQNVTLSCEQNLNHDAMYWYRQDPGQGLRLIYYSQIVNDFQKGDIAEGYSVSREKKESFPLTVTSAQKNPTAFYLCASSTRDSPYEQYFGPGTRLTVT.

The CDR3 protein is CASTREDNQPQHF. The CDR3 nucleotides are TGTGCCAGCACGAGGGAGGACAATCAGCCCCAGCATTTT. The chain is built from TRBV2 and TRBJ1-5; D gene uncertain. Per the germline V gene, CDR1 is SNHLY and CDR2 is FYNNEI. V was clipped by 7 bases and J by 3 bases, with 10 bases between them. The CDR3 contains 13 residues.

This clone was found a few times. This chain connects TRBV5-4 to TRBJ1-2, with D possibly TRBD1 on 6 matching bases. Looked up from germline, CDR1 is SGHNT and CDR2 is YYREEE (reference sequence). Trimming removed 4 bases from V and 3 bases from J, with 16 bases in between. This CDR3 region has 15 residues. CDR3 in amino acids: CASSRDTGLDYGYTF. CDR3 nucleotides: TGTGCCAGCAGCCGAGATACAGGGTTAGACTATGGCTACACCTTC.

This clone turned up a few times. The CDR3 reads CASSDVGGEQYF. The DNA for the CDR3 is TGCGCCAGCAGTGACGTGGGAGGGGAGCAGTACTTC. The rearrangement uses TRBV10-1 and TRBJ2-7; 7 bases fit TRBD2. CDR3 length equals 12 residues. Germline V lookup: CDR1 WNHNN, CDR2 SYGVQD (reference sequence). V lost 3 bases to trimming and J lost 7 bases; unmatched junction nucleotides: 3.

This chain joins TRBV19 and TRBJ1-3; tentatively, D is TRBD1 (6 bases). This CDR3 has 15 amino acids. The germline gives CDR1 LNHDA, CDR2 SQIVND (reference sequence). V gave up 4 bases and J gave up 0 bases, with 10 bases separating them. The CDR3 here is CASSTGQFSGNTIYF. The DNA for the CDR3 is TGTGCCAGTAGTACAGGACAGTTCTCTGGAAACACCATATATTTT.

In this sample, this clone turned up a few times. This chain connects TRBV10-2 to TRBJ2-5; a weak D match, TRBD1 (5 bases). V was pared by 6 bases and J by 5 bases, with 13 bases between. This CDR3 is built from 13 residues. CDR1 is WSHSY, CDR2 SAAADI, per germline. This CDR3 reads CASRPQGRETQYF. DNA for the CDR3: TGCGCCAGCAGACCCCAGGGTAGGGAGACCCAGTACTTC.

The V and J genes are TRBV28 and TRBJ2-2; D not resolved. The CDR3 sequence is 12 residues long. V was cut by 2 bases and J by 6 bases, with 4 bases left in between. Looked up from germline, CDR1 is MDHEN and CDR2 is SYDVKM. In DNA form, the CDR3 reads TGTGCCAGCAGTTTAGTCTCCGGGGAGCTGTTTTTT. Translated: CASSLVSGELFF.

The chain recombines TRBV7-2 with TRBJ2-1; 9 bases map to TRBD2. Looked up from germline, CDR1 is SGHTA and CDR2 is FQGNSA. CDR3 length: 15 amino acids. The V gene end was trimmed by 4 bases and the J gene end by 4 bases; junction bases not matched to a gene: 5. The CDR3 DNA reads TGTGCCAGCAGCTCGGCGGGGGGGCCTTACAATGAGCAGTTCTTC. Translated: CASSSAGGPYNEQFF.

The chain joins TRBV19 to TRBJ1-1; TRBD1 matches at 7 bases. V shed 9 bases, J shed 2 bases, and the junction held 9 bases outside the gene matches. Per the germline V gene, CDR1 is LNHDA and CDR2 is SQIVND (reference sequence). The CDR3 is made up of 14 amino acids. The CDR3 loop is CASLNRGPNTEAFF. The CDR3 DNA follows: TGTGCCAGCCTCAACAGGGGTCCCAACACTGAAGCTTTCTTT.

The V gene is TRBV18, the J gene TRBJ1-1; no reliable D call. The CDR3 extends over 14 amino acids. The germline CDR1 and CDR2 sequences are KGHSH and LQKENI. The V end lost 1 base, the J end lost 11 bases, and 17 bases lay between the germline ends. The CDR3 loop is CASSPRPPGEGAFF. The CDR3, as DNA: TGTGCCAGCTCACCACGGCCACCCGGCGAGGGTGCTTTCTTT.

The chain recombines TRBV18 with TRBJ1-1; 11 bases agree with TRBD1. Germline V gene lookup returns CDR1 KGHSH and CDR2 LQKENI. The CDR3 is 16 residues long. Germline trimming cut 3 bases from V and 4 bases from J; bases unmatched to any gene: 7. The CDR3 loop is CASSPRTGGAGTEAFF. The DNA of the CDR3 is TGTGCCAGCTCACCGAGGACAGGGGGCGCAGGCACTGAAGCTTTCTTT.

The chain combines TRBV5-1 with TRBJ2-2; possibly TRBD2 for D (5 bases). V gave up 3 bases and J gave up 8 bases, with 14 bases separating them. This CDR3 comprises 14 residues. The germline V gene encodes CDR1 SGHRS and CDR2 YFSETQ. The CDR3 spells CASSSAGDTGELFF. The CDR3 coding sequence is TGCGCCAGCAGCTCCGCCGGGGATACGGGGGAGCTGTTTTTT.

The rearrangement uses TRBV4-1 and TRBJ2-1; D gene uncertain. The V end was cut by 0 bases, the J end by 4 bases, with 7 bases between. The V gene's germline CDR1 is MGHRA and CDR2 YSYEKL. This CDR3 is 14 amino acids long. As DNA, the CDR3 is TGCGCCAGCAGCCAAGATCCTTCTTACAATGAGCAGTTCTTC. Protein: CASSQDPSYNEQFF.

The chain carries TRBV23-1 and TRBJ1-3; possible D gene TRBD1, 5 bases. TRBV23-1 is reported as an ORF; its role is uncertain. Trimming cost V 3 bases and J 0 bases, with 15 bases left between them. The length of the CDR3 is 17 residues. The CDR3 DNA reads TGCGCCAGCAGTCACTCCCGTCGGGGGAGCTCTGGAAACACCATATATTTT. Residues: CASSHSRRGSSGNTIYF.

This rearrangement joins TRBV7-2 to TRBJ2-3, with 7 bases matching TRBD1. Germline CDR1 is SGHTA and CDR2 is FQGNSA. CDR3 length: 16 amino acids. V trimming: 4 bases; J trimming: 2 bases; junction bases outside the gene matches: 9. The CDR3 here is CASSSRQGGLTDTQYF. The CDR3, as DNA: TGTGCCAGCAGCTCGAGACAGGGCGGTCTCACAGATACGCAGTATTTT.

The genes are TRBV5-5 and TRBJ2-1, with 9 bases fitting TRBD2. Per germline, CDR1 SGHKS and CDR2 YYEKEE (reference sequence). J was trimmed by 8 bases and V by 0 bases; bases with no gene match: 6. The CDR3 sequence is 15 residues long. CDR3 region: CASSLEREEVYEQFF. CDR3 DNA: TGTGCCAGCAGCTTGGAGCGGGAGGAAGTCTATGAGCAGTTCTTC.

The chain uses TRBV23-1 and TRBJ2-2, with 10 positions matching TRBD2. TRBV23-1 is recorded as an ORF, its role being uncertain. The CDR3 totals 16 residues. V gave up 5 bases and J gave up 9 bases; unmatched junction bases: 12. The CDR3, as DNA: TGCGCCAGCAGTAGAGTAGCGGGAGGCCCAATCCGGGAGCTGTTTTTT. Translated: CASSRVAGGPIRELFF.

The chain recombines TRBV6-5 with TRBJ1-6; possible D gene TRBD1, 5 bases. Per the germline V gene, CDR1 is MNHEY and CDR2 is SVGAGI. The CDR3 consists of 15 residues. The V and J ends lost 2 bases and 7 bases respectively, with 12 bases between them. CDR3 sequence (DNA): TGTGCCAGCAGTTACGCGGGAAAGGGGAATTCACCCCTCCACTTT. Protein sequence: CASSYAGKGNSPLHF.

The chain carries TRBV18 and TRBJ2-7; a weak D match, TRBD2 (5 bases). Germline CDR1 is KGHSH and CDR2 is LQKENI. V was cut by 2 bases and J by 4 bases, with 6 bases left in between. The CDR3 length is 12 residues. The CDR3 loop reads CASSPEGYEQYF. CDR3 coding DNA: TGTGCCAGCTCACCAGAGGGTTACGAGCAGTACTTC.

V usage is TRBV7-2 and J usage is TRBJ1-3; D not resolved. Trimming took off 5 bases at V and 6 bases at J, with 8 bases between the two ends. The CDR3 totals 12 residues. Germline assignment: CDR1 SGHTA and CDR2 FQGNSA. CDR3 DNA: TGTGCCAGCAGCCCAGACACAAACACCATATATTTT. Its protein is CASSPDTNTIYF.

The chain carries TRBV11-1 and TRBJ2-2; tentatively, D is TRBD1 (6 bases). The germline CDR1 and CDR2 sequences are SGHAT and FQDESV (reference sequence). Trimming removed 5 bases from V and 0 bases from J, with 7 bases in between. CDR3 size: 14 residues. The CDR3 region has the DNA TGTGCCAGCAGCGGGGGCGCGAACACCGGGGAGCTGTTTTTT. This encodes CASSGGANTGELFF.

CDR3 nucleotides: TGTGCCAGCTCTCAGGGGGCTGCCACTGAAGCTTTCTTT. This gives the protein CASSQGAATEAFF. The rearrangement links TRBV18 to TRBJ1-1, with 8 bases that match TRBD1. The length of the CDR3 is 13 residues. V lost 6 bases, J lost 4 bases, and 4 bases stayed unmatched. CDR1 is KGHSH, CDR2 LQKENI, per germline.

The chain employs TRBV4-2 and TRBJ1-6; TRBD1 might be the D (5 bases). The V gene lost 8 bases and the J gene lost 3 bases, with 14 bases spanning the gap. Germline assignment: CDR1 LGHNA and CDR2 YNFKEQ. The CDR3 spans 15 residues. The CDR3 spells CASGPTTVYNSPLHF. CDR3 DNA sequence: TGTGCCAGCGGTCCTACGACAGTCTATAATTCACCCCTCCACTTT.

CDR3 sequence reads: CASSAGTWTNTEAFF. Written as DNA, the CDR3 is TGTGCCAGCAGTGCCGGGACATGGACGAACACTGAAGCTTTCTTT. The chain recombines TRBV5-4 with TRBJ1-1; tentative D call: TRBD1 (6 bases). The CDR3 is 15 residues long. Trimming cost V 5 bases and J 1 base, with 15 bases left between them. The germline gives CDR1 SGHNT, CDR2 YYREEE (reference sequence).

The J gene is TRBJ1-2, the V gene TRBV16; D remains unclear. This CDR3 has 15 amino acids. Between the trimmed V and J ends, which lost 0 bases and 2 bases, there was a span of 10 bases. Germline CDR1 KGHSY, CDR2 FQNENV. The DNA of the CDR3 is TGTGCCAGCAGCCAATCGGGCAAAGGCAACTATGGCTACACCTTC. Encoded protein: CASSQSGKGNYGYTF. Based on the CDR3 plus reference TRBV16 and TRBJ1-2, the full variable domain is GEEVAQTPKHLVRGEGQKAKLYCAPIKGHSYVFWYQQVLKNEFKFLISFQNENVFDETGMPKERFSAKCLPNSPCSLEIQATKLEDSAVYFCASSQSGKGNYGYTFGSGTRLTVV.

The chain combines TRBV6-5 with TRBJ2-7; 10 bases align to TRBD1. V lost 6 bases, J lost 6 bases, and 8 bases stayed unmatched. Germline V gene lookup returns CDR1 MNHEY and CDR2 SVGAGI. The CDR3 sequence is 14 residues long. The CDR3, as DNA: TGTGCCAGCAGGAGGGACAGGGGCAGCTCCGAGCAGTACTTC. Protein product: CASRRDRGSSEQYF.